The 30 T cell receptor beta chains reported below all come from one sample, sequenced in a study of blood T cell repertoires in COVID-19. Sequencing used immunoSEQ multiplex PCR; TCRdb keeps in-frame clones, though not all of them. Of tens of thousands of clones in the sample, 80% to 85% were seen once. Sequences were obtained from peripheral blood. The receptors were sampled from a man older than 75 with COVID-19, enrolled during active disease.

The V call is TRBV27, the J call TRBJ1-4; possibly TRBD1 for D (6 bases). This CDR3 is built from 15 residues. Germline V gene data show CDR1 as MNHEY and CDR2 as SMNVEV (reference sequence). Trimming removed 5 bases at V and 3 bases at J, with 13 bases between. The CDR3 bases are TGTGCCAGCAGTACCAAGGACAGATCTAATGAAAAACTGTTTTTT. The encoded protein is CASSTKDRSNEKLFF.

J is TRBJ2-1 and V is TRBV7-2; TRBD2 matches 8 bases. With 1 base clipped from V and 5 bases from J, the junction kept 7 bases outside the gene matches. This CDR3 region has 16 residues. The germline V gene has CDR1 SGHTA and CDR2 FQGNSA. CDR3 nucleotide sequence: TGTGCCAGCAGCTTAGGTCCCGGGACTAGGAACAATGAGCAGTTCTTC. As protein: CASSLGPGTRNNEQFF.

The J gene is TRBJ2-3, the V gene TRBV6-2 or TRBV6-3; tentative D call: TRBD2 (6 bases). This CDR3 comprises 14 residues. Per the germline V gene, CDR1 is MNHEY and CDR2 is SVGEGT. V was trimmed by 5 bases and J by 6 bases, leaving 15 bases between them. The CDR3 region has the DNA TGTGCCAGCAGTGGTGCACTAGCTGGCGATACGCAGTATTTT. Translated: CASSGALAGDTQYF.

The DNA of the CDR3 is TGTGCCAGCAGTGACCCGCGTGAGGGCCTGGGGGGCTACACCTTC. This translates into CASSDPREGLGGYTF. The chain uses TRBV25-1 and TRBJ1-2; D is unclear. The CDR3 is 15 residues long. Germline loops: CDR1 MGHDK, CDR2 SYGVNS. With 3 bases removed from V and 8 bases from J, the gap between germline ends came to 19 bases.

The V and J genes are TRBV5-8 and TRBJ2-3, with D hard to call. Trimming removed 7 bases at V and 2 bases at J, with 11 bases between. Germline V gene data show CDR1 as SGHTS and CDR2 as YDEGEE. CDR3 length: 13 residues. The CDR3 loop is CASGSPPTDTQYF. CDR3 nucleotide sequence: TGTGCCAGCGGCTCTCCCCCCACAGATACGCAGTATTTT.

The chain is built from TRBV3-1 (or the pseudogene TRBV3-2) and TRBJ1-2; 10 bases map to TRBD1. V shed 7 bases, J shed 6 bases, and the junction held 8 bases outside the gene matches. The CDR3 runs 14 residues. Germline V gene data show CDR1 as LGHDT and CDR2 as YNNKEL (reference sequence). CDR3: CASNTGTGEDGYTF. DNA of the CDR3: TGTGCCAGCAATACCGGGACAGGGGAGGATGGCTACACCTTC.

This sequence joins TRBV9 and TRBJ1-2; 10 bases line up with TRBD1. The trim removed 0 bases at V and 6 bases at J, leaving 5 bases unmatched. The length of the CDR3 is 15 residues. Per the germline V gene, CDR1 is SGDLS and CDR2 is YYNGEE. CDR3 loop: CASSVDRGTGDGYTF. The CDR3 DNA reads TGTGCCAGCAGCGTAGATCGAGGGACAGGGGATGGCTACACCTTC. Variable domain in full (rest from reference TRBV9 and TRBJ1-2): DSGVTQTPKHLITATGQRVTLRCSPRSGDLSVYWYQQSLDQGLQFLIQYYNGEERAKGNILERFSAQQFPDLHSELNLSSLELGDSALYFCASSVDRGTGDGYTFGSGTRLTVV.

The chain combines TRBV9 with TRBJ2-3; D might be TRBD2 (7 bases). This CDR3 region has 14 residues. CDR1 is SGDLS, CDR2 YYNGEE, per germline. The V gene lost 6 bases and the J gene lost 2 bases, with 13 bases spanning the gap. The CDR3 bases are TGTGCCAGCACCCCGGGGGGCCTCACAGATACGCAGTATTTT. This translates into CASTPGGLTDTQYF. Together with reference TRBV9 and TRBJ2-3, the CDR3 gives the full variable domain: DSGVTQTPKHLITATGQRVTLRCSPRSGDLSVYWYQQSLDQGLQFLIQYYNGEERAKGNILERFSAQQFPDLHSELNLSSLELGDSALYFCASTPGGLTDTQYFGPGTRLTVL.

The rearrangement links TRBV6-5 to TRBJ1-4; D call uncertain. Trimming removed 5 bases at V and 7 bases at J, with 8 bases between. The CDR3 is 12 amino acids. Germline V gene data show CDR1 as MNHEY and CDR2 as SVGAGI. The CDR3 DNA reads as TGTGCCAGCAGTCTGAACGGTGAAAAACTGTTTTTT. Amino acid sequence: CASSLNGEKLFF.

This chain connects TRBV3-1 (or the pseudogene TRBV3-2) to TRBJ1-6; a possible D gene is TRBD1 (6 bases). The CDR3 consists of 15 residues. The ends were cut back, 3 bases at V and 8 bases at J, with 14 bases in the middle. Germline CDR1 reads LGHDT; CDR2 reads YNNKEL (reference sequence). The chain's CDR3 is CASSQRAGADSPLHF. CDR3 DNA sequence: TGTGCCAGCAGCCAGAGGGCAGGGGCTGATTCACCCCTCCACTTT.

This rearrangement joins TRBV19 to TRBJ2-1, with 8 bases matching TRBD1. The CDR3 runs 15 residues. CDR1 is LNHDA, CDR2 SQIVND, per germline (reference sequence). Trimming took 10 bases from V and 3 from J; bases not matched to a gene: 11. The DNA of the CDR3 is TGTGCCACCGTGGGGACAGGCTCCATCTACAATGAGCAGTTCTTC. Translated: CATVGTGSIYNEQFF.

V is TRBV12-3 or TRBV12-4 and J is TRBJ1-2; D is perhaps TRBD1 (5 bases). V dropped 7 bases and J dropped 6 bases, with 12 bases sitting between them. The CDR3 has 12 amino acids. The CDR3 sequence: CASIRRGHGYTF. CDR3 coding DNA: TGTGCCAGCATTAGAAGGGGTCATGGCTACACCTTC.

The CDR3 DNA reads TGTGCCAGCAGTGATGGGGAGAAGAAGCCCCAGCATTTT. Amino acids: CASSDGEKKPQHF. The V gene is TRBV2, the J gene TRBJ1-5; no clear D. Germline V gene lookup returns CDR1 SNHLY and CDR2 FYNNEI. Trimming stripped 3 bases from V and 8 bases from J, with 11 bases between. CDR3 size: 13 residues.

This chain uses TRBV18 with TRBJ1-4, with TRBD1 matching 10 bases. The CDR3 sequence is 13 residues long. Per germline, CDR1 KGHSH and CDR2 LQKENI. The junction had 2 bases not matched to a gene; V was cut back by 5 bases and J by 8 bases. Here the CDR3 reads CASSGQGGEKLFF. The CDR3 DNA reads TGTGCCAGCTCAGGACAGGGGGGCGAAAAACTGTTTTTT.

J is TRBJ1-5 and V is TRBV21-1. TRBV21-1 corresponds to a pseudogene. The CDR3 covers 16 residues. In nucleotides, the CDR3 is TGTGCCAGCAGCAAAGCTGGGTCGGCCCGGGATCAGCCCCAGCATTTT. Translating it yields CASSKAGSARDQPQHF.

This clone was detected a few times. This rearrangement joins TRBV10-3 to TRBJ2-1; possibly TRBD1 for D (6 bases). The V gene lost 10 bases and the J gene lost 8 bases, with 18 bases spanning the gap. The CDR3 spans 13 residues. Germline V gives CDR1 ENHRY, CDR2 SYGVKD. The CDR3 protein is CATSGAAGDEQFF. DNA for the CDR3: TGTGCCACGTCAGGGGCCGCCGGCGATGAGCAGTTCTTC.

For this clone: This CDR3 is also generated by other DNA sequences in the sample. V is TRBV24-1 and J is TRBJ2-1; no reliable D call. CDR3 length: 16 amino acids. Trimming took off 4 bases at V and 0 bases at J, with 12 bases between the two ends. CDR1 is KGHDR, CDR2 SFDVKD, per germline. The CDR3 DNA sequence: TGTGCCACCAGTGACCAGGTTTTGAGCTCCTACAATGAGCAGTTCTTC. Its translation is CATSDQVLSSYNEQFF.

This rearrangement joins TRBV3-1 (or the pseudogene TRBV3-2) to TRBJ1-6; 10 positions agree with TRBD1. This CDR3 comprises 16 residues. Germline assignment: CDR1 LGHDT and CDR2 YNNKEL (reference sequence). V trimming: 4 bases; J trimming: 10 bases; junction bases outside the gene matches: 10. This CDR3 reads CASSLGTGALGSPLHF. CDR3 nucleotide sequence: TGTGCCAGCAGCCTCGGGACAGGGGCCCTGGGGTCACCCCTCCACTTT.

This chain uses TRBV6-5 with TRBJ2-2, with D maybe TRBD2 (7 bases). The germline V and J ends were trimmed by 1 base and 4 bases, with 13 bases remaining between them. The CDR3 covers 16 residues. Germline V gene sequence: CDR1 MNHEY, CDR2 SVGAGI. Here the CDR3 reads CASSYYGGQGTGELFF. CDR3 bases: TGTGCCAGCAGTTACTACGGGGGGCAGGGCACCGGGGAGCTGTTTTTT.

The chain combines TRBV6-6 with TRBJ1-5; 7 nucleotides line up with TRBD1. Trimming removed 5 bases from V and 4 bases from J; junction bases left unmatched: 8. This CDR3 is built from 15 residues. Germline lookup yields CDR1 MNHNY and CDR2 SVGAGI (reference sequence). CDR3 nucleotides: TGTGCCAGCAGTCGAATGGACAGGAAAAATCAGCCCCAGCATTTT. This translates into CASSRMDRKNQPQHF.

Comments on this clone: Other DNA sequences in the same sample also yield this CDR3. J is TRBJ1-1 and V is TRBV10-3, with TRBD1 identical over 8 bases. Germline V gene sequence: CDR1 ENHRY, CDR2 SYGVKD. After removal of 4 bases from V and 2 bases from J, the junction contained 3 bases not matched to a gene. The CDR3 spans 14 residues. Here the CDR3 reads CAISVDRENTEAFF. The CDR3 bases are TGTGCCATCAGTGTGGACAGGGAAAACACTGAAGCTTTCTTT.

The genes are TRBV10-2 and TRBJ1-6; 8 positions agree with TRBD1. Germline V gene data show CDR1 as WSHSY and CDR2 as SAAADI. The CDR3 extends over 12 amino acids. DNA for the CDR3: TGCGCTTCGACAGGGGCTAATTCACCCCTCCACTTT. The encoded protein is CASTGANSPLHF.

This sequence joins TRBV10-3 and TRBJ1-5, with 10 bases identical to TRBD1. The V gene end was trimmed by 6 bases and the J gene end by 4 bases; junction bases not matched to a gene: 6. Germline V gene lookup returns CDR1 ENHRY and CDR2 SYGVKD. The CDR3 is 15 amino acids. The CDR3 protein is CAIRGDRGGNQPQHF. The CDR3 coding sequence is TGTGCCATCAGGGGGGACAGGGGTGGTAATCAGCCCCAGCATTTT.

This sequence joins TRBV6-5 and TRBJ2-6; 8 bases agree with TRBD1. This CDR3 is built from 15 residues. The V and J ends lost 7 bases and 3 bases, in that order; junction bases with no gene match: 5. Germline V gene sequence: CDR1 MNHEY, CDR2 SVGAGI. The CDR3 sequence is CASNAGGFGANVLTF. CDR3 DNA sequence: TGTGCCAGCAATGCAGGGGGCTTTGGGGCCAACGTCCTGACTTTC.

The chain carries TRBV5-1 and TRBJ1-2; tentative D call: TRBD1 (5 bases). The CDR3 has 15 residues. The V gene's germline CDR1 is SGHRS and CDR2 YFSETQ. The V gene lost 0 bases and the J gene lost 3 bases, with 12 bases spanning the gap. The CDR3 is CASSLEGDGHYGYTF. In DNA, the CDR3 is TGCGCCAGCAGCTTGGAAGGGGATGGTCACTATGGCTACACCTTC.

A single count supports this clone. The gene calls are TRBV5-1 and TRBJ2-3, with D maybe TRBD2 (6 bases). Between the trimmed V and J ends, which lost 1 base and 4 bases, there was a span of 7 bases. The CDR3 spans 13 residues. Germline assignment: CDR1 SGHRS and CDR2 YFSETQ. The CDR3 spells CASSLPGADTQYF. The DNA for the CDR3 is TGCGCCAGCAGCTTGCCGGGGGCAGATACGCAGTATTTT.

The genes are TRBV24-1 and TRBJ2-1; 10 bases fit TRBD2. Trimming at V came to 1 base and at J to 1 base, leaving 0 bases not matched to a gene. Germline V lookup: CDR1 KGHDR, CDR2 SFDVKD. This CDR3 comprises 16 residues. The CDR3 DNA sequence: TGTGCCACCAGTGATTTAGCGGGAGGGTCCTACAATGAGCAGTTCTTC. Translating gives CATSDLAGGSYNEQFF.

This clone was detected only once. The CDR3 sequence is CAIETGLPIIPGANVLTF. The DNA of the CDR3 is TGTGCCATCGAAACAGGGCTGCCTATTATCCCTGGGGCCAACGTCCTGACTTTC. V is TRBV6-4 and J is TRBJ2-6; possible D gene TRBD1, 6 bases. Germline V gene sequence: CDR1 MRHNA, CDR2 SNTAGT. This CDR3 has 18 residues. Deletions cut 10 bases from V and 2 bases from J, with 24 bases between.

This clone was seen only once. The chain recombines TRBV5-1 with TRBJ2-5; TRBD1 aligns across 10 bases. Germline V gene sequence: CDR1 SGHRS, CDR2 YFSETQ. V dropped 4 bases and J dropped 4; count of bases not matched to a gene: 4. The CDR3 runs 14 residues. For the CDR3, the DNA is TGCGCCAGCAGCCCGGGGACAGGGGTAGAGACCCAGTACTTC. This translates into CASSPGTGVETQYF.

This chain links TRBV28 with TRBJ2-4; possible D gene TRBD1, 5 bases. Germline assignment: CDR1 MDHEN and CDR2 SYDVKM. V was shortened by 5 bases and J by 9 bases, with 11 bases between the two germline ends. CDR3 size: 12 residues. The CDR3: CASSLRVSIQYF. The CDR3 DNA reads TGTGCCAGCAGTCTCAGGGTTAGCATTCAGTACTTC. Complete variable domain (other parts from reference TRBV28 and TRBJ2-4): DVKVTQSSRYLVKRTGEKVFLECVQDMDHENMFWYRQDPGLGLRLIYFSYDVKMKEKGDIPEGYSVSREKKERFSLILESASTNQTSMYLCASSLRVSIQYFGAGTRLSVL.